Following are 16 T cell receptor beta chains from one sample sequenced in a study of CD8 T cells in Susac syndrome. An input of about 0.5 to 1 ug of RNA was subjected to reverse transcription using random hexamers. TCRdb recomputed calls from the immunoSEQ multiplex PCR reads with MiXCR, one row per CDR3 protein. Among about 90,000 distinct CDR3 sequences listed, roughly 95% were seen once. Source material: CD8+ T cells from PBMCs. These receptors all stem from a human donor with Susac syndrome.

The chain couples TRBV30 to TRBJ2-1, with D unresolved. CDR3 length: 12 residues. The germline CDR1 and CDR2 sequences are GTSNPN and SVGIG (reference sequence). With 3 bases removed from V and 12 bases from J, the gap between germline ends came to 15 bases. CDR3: CAWSVEWAMQFF. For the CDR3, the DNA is TGTGCCTGGAGCGTTGAGTGGGCTATGCAGTTCTTC.

CDR3 residues: CASSFGSISNQPQHF. CDR3 sequence (DNA): TGTGCCAGCAGTTTCGGAAGTATTAGCAATCAGCCCCAGCATTTT. V and J are TRBV12-3 or TRBV12-4 and TRBJ1-5; D remains ambiguous. The CDR3 contains 15 residues. V was clipped by 3 bases and J by 0 bases, with 9 bases between them.

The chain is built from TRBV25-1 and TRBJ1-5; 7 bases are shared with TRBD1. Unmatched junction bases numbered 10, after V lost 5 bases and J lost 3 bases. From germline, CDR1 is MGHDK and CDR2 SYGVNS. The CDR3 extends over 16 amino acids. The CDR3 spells CASSPRGDGVNQPQHF. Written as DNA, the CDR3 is TGTGCCAGCAGTCCCAGGGGGGACGGGGTCAATCAGCCCCAGCATTTT.

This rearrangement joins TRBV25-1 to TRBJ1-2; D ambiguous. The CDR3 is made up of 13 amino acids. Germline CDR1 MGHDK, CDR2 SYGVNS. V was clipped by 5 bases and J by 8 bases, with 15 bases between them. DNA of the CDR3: TGTGCCAGCAGTTCAACACCCCGATTGGGCTACACCTTC. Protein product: CASSSTPRLGYTF.

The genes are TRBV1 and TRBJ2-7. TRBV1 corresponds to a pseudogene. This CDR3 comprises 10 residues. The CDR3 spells CTSRFFEQYF. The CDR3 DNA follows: TGCACCAGCAGGTTTTTCGAGCAGTACTTC.

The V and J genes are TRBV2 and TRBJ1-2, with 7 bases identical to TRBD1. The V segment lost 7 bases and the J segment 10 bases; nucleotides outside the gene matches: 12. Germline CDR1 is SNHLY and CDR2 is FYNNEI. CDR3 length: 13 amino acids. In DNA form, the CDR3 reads TGTGCCAGCACCTTGGAGGGGGCGAATGACTACACCTTC. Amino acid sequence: CASTLEGANDYTF.

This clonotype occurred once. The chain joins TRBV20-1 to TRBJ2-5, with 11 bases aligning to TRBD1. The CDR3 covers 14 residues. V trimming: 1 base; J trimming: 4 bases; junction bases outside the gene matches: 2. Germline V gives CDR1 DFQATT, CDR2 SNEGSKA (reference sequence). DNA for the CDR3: TGCAGTGCTAGAGCGGGACAGGGGGTAGAGACCCAGTACTTC. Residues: CSARAGQGVETQYF.

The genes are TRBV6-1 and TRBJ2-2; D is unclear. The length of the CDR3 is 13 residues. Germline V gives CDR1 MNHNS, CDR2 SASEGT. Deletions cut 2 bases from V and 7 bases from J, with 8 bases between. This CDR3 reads CASSENLYGELFF. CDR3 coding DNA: TGTGCCAGCAGTGAAAACCTATACGGGGAGCTGTTTTTT.

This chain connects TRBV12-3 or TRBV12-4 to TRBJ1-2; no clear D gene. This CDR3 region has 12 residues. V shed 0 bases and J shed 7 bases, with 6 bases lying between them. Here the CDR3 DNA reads TGTGCCAGCAGTTTAGCGCTAAGTGGCTACACCTTC. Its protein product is CASSLALSGYTF.

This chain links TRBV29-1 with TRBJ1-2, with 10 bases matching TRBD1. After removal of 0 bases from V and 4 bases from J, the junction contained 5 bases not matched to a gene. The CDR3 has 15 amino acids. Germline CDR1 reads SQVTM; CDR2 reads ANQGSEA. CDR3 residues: CSVEDLGQGVYGYTF. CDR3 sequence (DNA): TGCAGCGTTGAAGATCTCGGACAGGGGGTCTATGGCTACACCTTC.

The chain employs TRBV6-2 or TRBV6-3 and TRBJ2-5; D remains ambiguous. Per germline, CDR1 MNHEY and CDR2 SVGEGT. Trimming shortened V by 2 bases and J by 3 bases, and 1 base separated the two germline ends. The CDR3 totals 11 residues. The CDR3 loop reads CASSYKETQYF. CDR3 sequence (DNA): TGTGCCAGCAGTTACAAAGAGACCCAGTACTTC.

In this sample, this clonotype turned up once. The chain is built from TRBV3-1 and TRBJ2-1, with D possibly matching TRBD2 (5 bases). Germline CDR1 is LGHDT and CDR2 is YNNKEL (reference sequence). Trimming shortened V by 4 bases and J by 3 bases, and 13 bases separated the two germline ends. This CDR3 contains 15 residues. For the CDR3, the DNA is TGTGCCAGCAGCCCCCCGGTCGGGGACTACAATGAGCAGTTCTTC. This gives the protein CASSPPVGDYNEQFF.

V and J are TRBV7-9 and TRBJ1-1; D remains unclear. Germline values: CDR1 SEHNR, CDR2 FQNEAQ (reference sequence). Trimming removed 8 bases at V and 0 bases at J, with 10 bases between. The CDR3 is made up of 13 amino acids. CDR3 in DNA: TGTGCCAGCGTATGGGAGATGAACACTGAAGCTTTCTTT. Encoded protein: CASVWEMNTEAFF.

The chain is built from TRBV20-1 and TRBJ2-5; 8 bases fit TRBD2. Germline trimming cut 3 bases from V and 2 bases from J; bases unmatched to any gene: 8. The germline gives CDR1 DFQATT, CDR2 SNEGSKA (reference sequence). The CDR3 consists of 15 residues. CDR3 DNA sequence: TGCAGTGCTAGGGATACTGGCGGGGGGCAAGAGACCCAGTACTTC. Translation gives CSARDTGGGQETQYF.

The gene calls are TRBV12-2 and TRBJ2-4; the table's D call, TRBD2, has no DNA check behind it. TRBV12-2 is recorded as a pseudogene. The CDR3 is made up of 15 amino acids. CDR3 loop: CAKGRLAGFENIQYF. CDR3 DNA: TGTGCCAAAGGCCGGCTAGCGGGGTTTGAGAACATTCAGTACTTC.

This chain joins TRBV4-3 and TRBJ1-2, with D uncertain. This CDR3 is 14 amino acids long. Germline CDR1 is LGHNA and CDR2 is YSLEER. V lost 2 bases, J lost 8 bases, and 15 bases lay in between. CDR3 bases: TGCGCCAGCAGCCAAAGACGCCGGATCGAGGGCTACACCTTC. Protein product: CASSQRRRIEGYTF.